Described below is a single T cell receptor (beta chain) sequence and its context. This clonotype was seen at least ten times. It has no known antigen specificity. No quality values exist for individual bases; no much larger clone is one base distant. This sample stems from a study of CD8+CD57+ T cells in acquired aplastic anemia listed by TCRdb under 2018. Context from the whole study: A mean of around 3.2 ug of DNA, ranging from roughly 0.19 to 27.4 ug, was extracted from sorted CD4+ and CD8+ cells. CD8+CD57+ expansion was defined as a frequency above the mean frequency observed in healthy subjects. Broader findings and caveats from the paper: Between patients and healthy controls, no significant difference in CD8+ Simpson's diversity was found (P=0.060). Although 25 to 30 CD8+ CDR3 sequences were shared by patients and controls, these sequences appeared highly expressed in patients and within the immunodominant clones of patients.

The germline V gene (reference sequence) sets CDR1 to DFQATT and CDR2 to SNEGSKA. The cysteine opens and the phenylalanine closes a CDR3 of 12 amino acids. Kept here is only the CDR3 DNA, which spans 36 bases and is read in frame from base 1. The V end loses 5 bases and the J end loses 2 bases, and a stretch of 10 bases separates them. Genomic DNA was used as template for profiling of TCR beta VDJ combinations and CDR3 sequences. An Illumina HiSeq 2000 was used for TCR repertoire sequencing. The paper's data handling went like this. TRBV/TRBJ rearrangement plots, CDR3 size and DJ length profiles, and Simpson's diversity index were used to assess repertoires. The most abundant DNA sequence in the deep sequencing data was taken as the immunodominant clone. CDR3 amino acid sequences were screened for sharing across subjects and were compared with published repertoires and the VDJdb database. TCRdb took the public reads, trimmed them with fastp at Q25, ran MiXCR for clone calling and kept in-frame beta chains. One record per CDR3 amino acid sequence lists the most common genes and DNA. What appears here as the V and J calls and clone size reflects TCRdb's work, not the paper's. This sample gives roughly 240,000 distinct CDR3 sequences in total; around half of them show up just once. The ten largest account for roughly 8% of the sample.

Expansion of CD8+CD57+ cells had been shown by flow cytometry in the patients chosen for sequencing. Every patient had severe acquired aplastic anemia, diagnosed using the International Study of Aplastic Anemia and Agranulocytosis and Camitta criteria. Patients had received no therapy at the time of blood sampling. TCR repertoires of sorted CD4+ and CD8+ blood T cells from severe aplastic anemia patients and healthy subjects were deep-sequenced in the study. Patients were enrolled under clinicaltrials.gov protocols 00001620, 01623167, 00001397, 00071045, 00081523 and 00961064 in the USA. Ficoll-Paque density gradient centrifugation was used to isolate peripheral blood mononuclear cells. CD4+ and CD8+ T cells were sorted by FACS or magnetic beads before DNA extraction.

Specimen: sorted CD4+, CD8+, or CD8+CD57+ T cells (not recorded which) from PBMCs. Rearrangement joined TRBV20-1 to TRBJ2-7, with TRBD2 tentatively as D gene (5 bases match). The receptor comes from a human donor with aplastic anemia. DNA sequence: TGCAGTGCTCCTACCGGGACCTACGAGCAGTACTTC. Translated, this is CSAPTGTYEQYF.